Listed below are T cell receptor beta chains from one sample, sequenced in a study of shared clonotypes between healthy human individuals. TCRdb's table, derived via immunoSEQ multiplex PCR, lists solely in-frame clones and lacks some. The sample includes 600,000 to 700,000 clones, around 73% of them seen just once. The sequencing sample was made of memory CD4+ T cells sorted from blood. These receptors were collected from a young woman in good health. CDR3s include the opening cysteine and the closing phenylalanine or tryptophan. The order of the fields is D gene, V gene, clone size, CDR3 length, J gene, CDR3 DNA, CDR3 protein. The D gene is left open where the match is weak. Rows may omit the clone size; those that give it use once, few, many or a size class.

-,TRBV27,-,15,TRBJ2-2,TGTGCCAGCAGGGGGGATACAGTCGGGACCGGGGAGCTGTTTTTT,CASRGDTVGTGELFF
-,TRBV6-6,once,13,TRBJ1-1,TGTGCCAGCAGTTACTCGAAAGAAACTGAAGCTTTCTTT,CASSYSKETEAFF
-,TRBV18,few,12,TRBJ1-4,TGTGCCAGCTCACCTACCATTGAAAAACTGTTTTTT,CASSPTIEKLFF
-,TRBV5-1,-,14,TRBJ2-1,TGCGCCAGCCAGCCGGGACTGAGAAACAATGAGCAGTTCTTC,CASQPGLRNNEQFF
-,TRBV25-1,few,12,TRBJ1-3,TGTGCCATCGAAACCACGGGAAACACCATATATTTT,CAIETTGNTIYF
-,TRBV6-6,-,14,TRBJ2-5,TGTGCCAGCAGTTACTCAGCGGCACAAGAGACCCAGTACTTC,CASSYSAAQETQYF
-,TRBV27,-,15,TRBJ2-1,TGTGCCAGCAGTAAACGGGACGTAGGCAACAATGAGCAGTTCTTC,CASSKRDVGNNEQFF
-,TRBV7-2,-,13,TRBJ2-5,TGTGCCAGCAGCTTCCAAGCGGGCGAGACCCAGTACTTC,CASSFQAGETQYF
-,TRBV9,-,16,TRBJ2-3,TGTGCCAGCAGCGTAGTGATGGGAGAACGCACAGATACGCAGTATTTT,CASSVVMGERTDTQYF
TRBD2,TRBV7-6,-,15,TRBJ2-1,TGTGCCAGCAGACGTATAGCGGGACCGCACAATGAGCAGTTCTTC,CASRRIAGPHNEQFF
-,TRBV5-1,-,15,TRBJ2-3,TGCGCCAGCAGCTTGGCCGTGGGAGGACGAGATACGCAGTATTTT,CASSLAVGGRDTQYF
TRBD1,TRBV28,-,16,TRBJ1-2,TGTGCCAGCAGTTCAACCGGGACAGGGATTAACTATGGCTACACCTTC,CASSSTGTGINYGYTF
-,TRBV21-1,-,13,TRBJ2-7,TGTGCCAGCAGCAAATCCAGGAGGGACGAGCAGTACTTC,CASSKSRRDEQYF
-,TRBV28,-,17,TRBJ1-2,TGTGCCAGCACTCCTACCCCCACGGGGACGAGGGACTATGGCTACACCTTC,CASTPTPTGTRDYGYTF
TRBD1,TRBV19,-,14,TRBJ2-2,TGTGCCAGTAGTATGGACAGGGCCACCGGGGAGCTGTTTTTT,CASSMDRATGELFF
-,TRBV6-1,-,15,TRBJ1-2,TGTGCCAGCACCATCCACCGGGGAAATAACTATGGCTACACCTTC,CASTIHRGNNYGYTF
-,TRBV4-2,-,14,TRBJ2-7,TGTGCCAGCAGCCCCCTCGGGGGGCTCAACGAGCAGTACTTC,CASSPLGGLNEQYF
-,TRBV28,few,15,TRBJ2-3,TGTGCCAGCACTTCCCAGGTCTCAAACTCAGATACGCAGTATTTT,CASTSQVSNSDTQYF
TRBD2,TRBV7-2,few,12,TRBJ2-7,TGTGCCAGCCAGGCGGGAGTCAACGAGCAGTACTTC,CASQAGVNEQYF